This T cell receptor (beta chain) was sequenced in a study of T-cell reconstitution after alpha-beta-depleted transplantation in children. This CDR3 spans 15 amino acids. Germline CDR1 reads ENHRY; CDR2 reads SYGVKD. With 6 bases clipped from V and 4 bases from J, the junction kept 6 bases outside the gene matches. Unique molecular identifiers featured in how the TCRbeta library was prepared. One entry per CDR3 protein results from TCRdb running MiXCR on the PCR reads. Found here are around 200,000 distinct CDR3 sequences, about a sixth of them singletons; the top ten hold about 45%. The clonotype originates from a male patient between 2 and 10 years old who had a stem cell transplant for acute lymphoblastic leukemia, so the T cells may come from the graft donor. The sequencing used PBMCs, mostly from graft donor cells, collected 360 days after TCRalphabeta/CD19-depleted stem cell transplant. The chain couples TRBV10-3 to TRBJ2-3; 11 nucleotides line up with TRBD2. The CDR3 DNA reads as TGTGCCATCAGAGGCCCTAGCGGGGGGCCAGATACGCAGTATTTT. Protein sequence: CAIRGPSGGPDTQYF.